A single sample is the source of the 9 T cell receptor beta chains below, sequenced in a study of OX40 agonist ivuxolimab in advanced cancers. Using immunoSEQ multiplex PCR, the repertoire was profiled, and TCRdb retains in-frame clones only, with some absent. This sample yields fewer than 90,000 clones, of which 88% are seen a single time; 0.75% to 0.9% belongs to the top ten. The sequences come from CD4+ or CD8+ T cells sorted from blood, collected in a trial of the OX40 agonist ivuxolimab. The origin of the receptors is an adult with an advanced solid tumor such as melanoma, head and neck, liver or kidney cancer.

The chain recombines TRBV11-2 with TRBJ2-3; 7 bases agree with TRBD2. The CDR3 extends over 14 amino acids. The J segment lost 5 bases and the V segment lost 3 bases, leaving 5 bases of the junction unmatched. The germline gives CDR1 SGHAT, CDR2 FQNNGV. The CDR3 bases are TGTGCCAGCAGCTTGGACGGGAGGTTAGATACGCAGTATTTT. Amino acids: CASSLDGRLDTQYF.

This sequence joins TRBV14 and TRBJ2-1; D unclear. The CDR3 is 15 amino acids. Trimming pared 0 bases from V and 2 bases from J, leaving 8 bases between. Germline CDR1 reads SGHDN; CDR2 reads FVKESK. CDR3 bases: TGTGCCAGCAGCCAAGAAGGCGGAGCCTACAATGAGCAGTTCTTC. This gives the protein CASSQEGGAYNEQFF. Complete variable domain (other parts from reference TRBV14 and TRBJ2-1): EAGVTQFPSHSVIEKGQTVTLRCDPISGHDNLYWYRRVMGKEIKFLLHFVKESKQDESGMPNNRFLAERTGGTYSTLKVQPAELEDSGVYFCASSQEGGAYNEQFFGPGTRLTVL.

V and J are TRBV7-9 and TRBJ2-2; D may be TRBD1 or TRBD2 (5 bases each). Trimming stripped 6 bases from V and 1 base from J, with 15 bases between. The germline V gene encodes CDR1 SEHNR and CDR2 FQNEAQ (reference sequence). This CDR3 comprises 16 residues. For the CDR3, the DNA is TGTGCCAGCAGAGTGTGGGGGATAAAGAACACCGGGGAGCTGTTTTTT. Translated: CASRVWGIKNTGELFF.

The chain is built from TRBV7-3 and TRBJ2-5; D remains unclear. Germline V lookup: CDR1 SGHTA, CDR2 FQGTGA. V lost 1 base and J 1 base, leaving 13 bases between the germline ends. The CDR3 is made up of 16 amino acids. CDR3 in amino acids: CASSLSRVSTQETQYF. CDR3 sequence (DNA): TGTGCCAGCAGCTTAAGTCGTGTTAGTACCCAAGAGACCCAGTACTTC.

The rearrangement joins TRBV7-9 to TRBJ2-1; 7 positions agree with TRBD1. Germline V gene data show CDR1 as SEHNR and CDR2 as FQNEAQ (reference sequence). The CDR3 covers 16 residues. With V trimmed by 3 bases and J by 4 bases, 9 bases remained unmatched. The CDR3 sequence is CASSFRTGNLYNEQFF. CDR3 DNA sequence: TGTGCCAGCAGCTTTAGGACAGGAAACTTGTACAATGAGCAGTTCTTC.

The V gene is TRBV11-3, the J gene TRBJ2-7; 9 bases line up with TRBD1. V shed 5 bases and J 4 bases; nucleotides not matched to a gene: 9. CDR1 is SGHNT and CDR2 is YENEEA in the germline V gene. The CDR3 loop spans 15 amino acids. CDR3 DNA sequence: TGTGCCAGCAGCGCGAGGGACAGGGTATATTACGAGCAGTACTTC. Amino acids: CASSARDRVYYEQYF.

The rearrangement joins TRBV19 to TRBJ2-7; TRBD2 is a possible D gene (6 bases). In germline, CDR1 is LNHDA, CDR2 SQIVND (reference sequence). The V end lost 6 bases, the J end lost 0 bases, and 12 bases lay between the germline ends. The CDR3 is made up of 14 amino acids. CDR3 nucleotide sequence: TGTGCCAGTAGCCAGCCTAGCGCCTCCTACGAGCAGTACTTC. Translating gives CASSQPSASYEQYF. Filled out from reference TRBV19 and TRBJ2-7, the complete variable domain reads DGGITQSPKYLFRKEGQNVTLSCEQNLNHDAMYWYRQDPGQGLRLIYYSQIVNDFQKGDIAEGYSVSREKKESFPLTVTSAQKNPTAFYLCASSQPSASYEQYFGPGTRLTVT.

The gene calls are TRBV27 and TRBJ2-4; the match to TRBD2 covers 7 bases. Unmatched junction bases numbered 2, after V lost 3 bases and J lost 0 bases. Germline lookup yields CDR1 MNHEY and CDR2 SMNVEV (reference sequence). This CDR3 comprises 15 residues. The CDR3 protein is CASSFRGVAKNIQYF. In nucleotides, the CDR3 is TGTGCCAGCAGTTTCCGGGGGGTAGCCAAAAACATTCAGTACTTC.

The rearrangement joins TRBV5-6 to TRBJ2-2; D ambiguous. Trimming shortened V by 1 base and J by 0 bases, and 7 bases separated the two germline ends. Looked up from germline, CDR1 is SGHDT and CDR2 is YYEEEE. This CDR3 has 15 residues. The chain's CDR3 is CASSLFGTNTGELFF. CDR3 coding DNA: TGTGCCAGCAGCTTGTTCGGAACGAACACCGGGGAGCTGTTTTTT.